This record covers a single T cell receptor beta chain. This specimen belongs to a study of T cells in Graves' hyperthyroidism and ophthalmopathy. The source material, RNA transcripts, was used to amplify TCR beta CDR3 regions. The HTBI primer set drove a first-round RT-PCR of the TCR CDR3. TCRdb recomputed calls from the multiplex PCR reads with MiXCR, one row per CDR3 protein. Of almost 500,000 distinct CDR3 sequences listed, 20% to 25% are singletons. This CDR3 region has 14 residues. CDR1 is LGHNT and CDR2 is FRNRAP in the germline V gene. V trimming: 5 bases; J trimming: 4 bases; junction bases outside the gene matches: 8.

The chain couples TRBV12-5 to TRBJ2-7; 7 nucleotides agree with TRBD2. The source material was blood. The TCR was taken from a woman aged 70 to 79 with Graves' ophthalmopathy. In DNA form, the CDR3 reads TGTGCTAGTGGTGGCCGGGACTATATATACGAGCAGTACTTC. The encoded protein is CASGGRDYIYEQYF.